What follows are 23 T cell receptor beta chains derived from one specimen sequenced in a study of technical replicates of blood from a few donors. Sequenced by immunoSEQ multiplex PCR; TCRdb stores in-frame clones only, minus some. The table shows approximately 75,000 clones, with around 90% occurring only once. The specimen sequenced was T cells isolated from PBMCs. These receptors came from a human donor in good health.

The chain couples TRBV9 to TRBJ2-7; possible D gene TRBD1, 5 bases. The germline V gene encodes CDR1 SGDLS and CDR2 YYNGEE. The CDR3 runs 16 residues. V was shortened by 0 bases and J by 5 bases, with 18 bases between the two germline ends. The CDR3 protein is CASSVVLWGALNEQYF. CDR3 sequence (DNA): TGTGCCAGCAGCGTAGTTCTTTGGGGCGCCCTCAACGAGCAGTACTTC.

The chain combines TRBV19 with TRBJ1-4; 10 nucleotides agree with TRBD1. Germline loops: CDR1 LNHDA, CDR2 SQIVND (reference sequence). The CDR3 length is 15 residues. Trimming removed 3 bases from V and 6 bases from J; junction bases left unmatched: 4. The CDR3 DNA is TGTGCCAGTAGTATCTACGGGACAGGGGATGAAAAACTGTTTTTT. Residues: CASSIYGTGDEKLFF.

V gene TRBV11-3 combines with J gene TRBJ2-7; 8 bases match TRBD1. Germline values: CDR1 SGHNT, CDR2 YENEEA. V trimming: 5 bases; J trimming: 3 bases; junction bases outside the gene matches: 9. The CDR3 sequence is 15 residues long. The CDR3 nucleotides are TGTGCCAGCAGCGCAAGGACAGGGAGTTTCTACGAGCAGTACTTC. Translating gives CASSARTGSFYEQYF.

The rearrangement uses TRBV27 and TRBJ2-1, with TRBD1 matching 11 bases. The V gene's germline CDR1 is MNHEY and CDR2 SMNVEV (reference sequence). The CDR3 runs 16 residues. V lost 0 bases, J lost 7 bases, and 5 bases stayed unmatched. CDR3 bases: TGTGCCAGCAGTTTATCGTCTGGGACAGGGGGAAATGAGCAGTTCTTC. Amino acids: CASSLSSGTGGNEQFF.

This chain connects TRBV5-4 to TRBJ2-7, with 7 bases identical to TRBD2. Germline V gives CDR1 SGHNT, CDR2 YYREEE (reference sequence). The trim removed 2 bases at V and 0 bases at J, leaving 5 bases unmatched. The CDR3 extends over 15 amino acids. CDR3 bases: TGTGCCAGCAGCTTTAACGGGAGGAGCTCCTACGAGCAGTACTTC. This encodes CASSFNGRSSYEQYF. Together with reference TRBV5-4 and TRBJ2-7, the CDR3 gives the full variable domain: ETGVTQSPTHLIKTRGQQVTLRCSSQSGHNTVSWYQQALGQGPQFIFQYYREEENGRGNFPPRFSGLQFPNYSSELNVNALELDDSALYLCASSFNGRSSYEQYFGPGTRLTVT.

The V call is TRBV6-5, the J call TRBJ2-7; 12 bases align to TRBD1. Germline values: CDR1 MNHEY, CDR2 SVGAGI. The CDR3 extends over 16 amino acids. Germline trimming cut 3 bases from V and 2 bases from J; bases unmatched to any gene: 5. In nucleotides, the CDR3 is TGTGCCAGCAGTTATACCGGGACAGGGGGCGCCTACGAGCAGTACTTC. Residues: CASSYTGTGGAYEQYF.

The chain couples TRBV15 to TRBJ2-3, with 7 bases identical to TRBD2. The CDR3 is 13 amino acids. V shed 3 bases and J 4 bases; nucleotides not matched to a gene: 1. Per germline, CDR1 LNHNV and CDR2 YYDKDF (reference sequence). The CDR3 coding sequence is TGTGCCACCAGCAGGGCGGGAGCAGATACGCAGTATTTT. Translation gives CATSRAGADTQYF. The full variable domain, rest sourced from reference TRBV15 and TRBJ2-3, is DAMVIQNPRYQVTQFGKPVTLSCSQTLNHNVMYWYQQKSSQAPKLLFHYYDKDFNNEADTPDNFQSRRPNTSFCFLDIRSPGLGDTAMYLCATSRAGADTQYFGPGTRLTVL.

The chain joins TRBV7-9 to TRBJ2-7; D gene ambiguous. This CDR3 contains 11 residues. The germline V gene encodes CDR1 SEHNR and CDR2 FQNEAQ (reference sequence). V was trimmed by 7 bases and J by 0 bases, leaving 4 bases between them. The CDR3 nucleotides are TGTGCCAGCACCCTCTCCTACGAGCAGTACTTC. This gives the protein CASTLSYEQYF. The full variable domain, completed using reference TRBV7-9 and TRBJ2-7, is DTGVSQNPRHKITKRGQNVTFRCDPISEHNRLYWYRQTLGQGPEFLTYFQNEAQLEKSRLLSDRFSAERPKGSFSTLEIQRTEQGDSAMYLCASTLSYEQYFGPGTRLTVT.

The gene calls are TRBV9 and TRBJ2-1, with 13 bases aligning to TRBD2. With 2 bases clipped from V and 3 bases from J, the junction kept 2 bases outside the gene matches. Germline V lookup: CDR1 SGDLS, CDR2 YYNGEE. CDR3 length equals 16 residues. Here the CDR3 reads CASSVGTSGNYNEQFF. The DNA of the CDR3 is TGTGCCAGCAGCGTTGGGACTAGCGGGAACTACAATGAGCAGTTCTTC. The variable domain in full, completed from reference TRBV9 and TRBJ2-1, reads DSGVTQTPKHLITATGQRVTLRCSPRSGDLSVYWYQQSLDQGLQFLIQYYNGEERAKGNILERFSAQQFPDLHSELNLSSLELGDSALYFCASSVGTSGNYNEQFFGPGTRLTVL.

This CDR3 reads CASSLVGNEQFF. CDR3 DNA sequence: TGTGCCAGCAGCTTAGTCGGCAATGAGCAGTTCTTC. J is TRBJ2-1 and V is TRBV7-9; D uncertain. This CDR3 comprises 12 residues. V lost 1 base and J lost 6, with 4 bases in between. The germline CDR1 and CDR2 sequences are SEHNR and FQNEAQ (reference sequence).

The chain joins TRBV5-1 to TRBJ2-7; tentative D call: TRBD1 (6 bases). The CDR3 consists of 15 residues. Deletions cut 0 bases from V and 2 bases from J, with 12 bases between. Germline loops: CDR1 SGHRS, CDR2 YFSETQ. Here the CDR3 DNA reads TGCGCCAGCAGCTTGGCCACGGACAGAACCTACGAGCAGTACTTC. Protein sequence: CASSLATDRTYEQYF. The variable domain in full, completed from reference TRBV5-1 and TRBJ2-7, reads KAGVTQTPRYLIKTRGQQVTLSCSPISGHRSVSWYQQTPGQGLQFLFEYFSETQRNKGNFPGRFSGRQFSNSRSEMNVSTLELGDSALYLCASSLATDRTYEQYFGPGTRLTVT.

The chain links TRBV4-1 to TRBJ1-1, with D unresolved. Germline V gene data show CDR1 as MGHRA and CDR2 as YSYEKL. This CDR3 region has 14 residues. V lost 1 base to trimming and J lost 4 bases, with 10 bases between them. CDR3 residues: CASSQGEGSTEAFF. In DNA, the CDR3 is TGCGCCAGCAGCCAAGGTGAGGGTAGCACTGAAGCTTTCTTT.

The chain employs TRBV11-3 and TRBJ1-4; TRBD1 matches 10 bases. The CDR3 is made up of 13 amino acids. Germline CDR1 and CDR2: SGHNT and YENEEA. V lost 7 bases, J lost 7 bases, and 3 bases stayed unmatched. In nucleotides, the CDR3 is TGTGCCAGCACGGGACAGGGGAGTGAAAAACTGTTTTTT. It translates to CASTGQGSEKLFF.

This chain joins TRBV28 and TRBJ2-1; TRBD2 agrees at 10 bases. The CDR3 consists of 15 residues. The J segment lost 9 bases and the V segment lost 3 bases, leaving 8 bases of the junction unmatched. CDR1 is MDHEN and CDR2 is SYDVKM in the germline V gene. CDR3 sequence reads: CASSLSSSGRGEQFF. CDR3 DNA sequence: TGTGCCAGCAGTTTGTCCTCGAGCGGGAGGGGTGAGCAGTTCTTC. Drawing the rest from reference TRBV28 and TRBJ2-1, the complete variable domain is DVKVTQSSRYLVKRTGEKVFLECVQDMDHENMFWYRQDPGLGLRLIYFSYDVKMKEKGDIPEGYSVSREKKERFSLILESASTNQTSMYLCASSLSSSGRGEQFFGPGTRLTVL.

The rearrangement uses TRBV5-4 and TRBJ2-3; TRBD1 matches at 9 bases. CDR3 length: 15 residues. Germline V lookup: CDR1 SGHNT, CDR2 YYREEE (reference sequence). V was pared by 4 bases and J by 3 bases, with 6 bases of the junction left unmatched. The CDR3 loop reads CASSPTTGGTDTQYF. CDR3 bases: TGTGCCAGCAGCCCCACGACAGGGGGAACAGATACGCAGTATTTT.

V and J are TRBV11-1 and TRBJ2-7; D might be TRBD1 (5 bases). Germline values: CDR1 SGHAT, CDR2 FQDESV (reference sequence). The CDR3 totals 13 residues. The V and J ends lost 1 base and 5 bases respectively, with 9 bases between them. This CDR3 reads CASSLGQGNEQYF. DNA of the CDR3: TGTGCCAGCAGCTTAGGTCAGGGAAACGAGCAGTACTTC.

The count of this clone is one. In nucleotides, the CDR3 is TGTGCCACCAGCGGGGACAAAGCGAACACCGGGGAGCTGTTTTTT. It is translated as CATSGDKANTGELFF. The chain is built from TRBV15 and TRBJ2-2, with D maybe TRBD1 (6 bases). The CDR3 extends over 15 amino acids. Germline CDR1 and CDR2: LNHNV and YYDKDF (reference sequence). V was clipped by 5 bases and J by 0 bases, with 10 bases between them.

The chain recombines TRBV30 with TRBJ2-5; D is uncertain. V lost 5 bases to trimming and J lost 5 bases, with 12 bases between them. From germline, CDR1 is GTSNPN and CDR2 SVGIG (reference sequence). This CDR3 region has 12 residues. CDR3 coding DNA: TGTGCCTGGGGGTTCGGGTTGGAGACCCAGTACTTC. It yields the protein CAWGFGLETQYF.

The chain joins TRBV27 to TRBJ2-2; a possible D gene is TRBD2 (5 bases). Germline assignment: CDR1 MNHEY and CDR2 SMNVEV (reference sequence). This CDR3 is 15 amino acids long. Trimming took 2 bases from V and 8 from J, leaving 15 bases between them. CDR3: CASSLGPAVTGELFF. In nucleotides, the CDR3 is TGTGCCAGCAGTTTAGGTCCAGCGGTCACAGGGGAGCTGTTTTTT.

The CDR3 DNA is TGCAGCGTGTCAGGGAAAAGCTTCGCTGAAGCTTTCTTT. It yields the protein CSVSGKSFAEAFF. The chain links TRBV29-1 to TRBJ1-1, with D perhaps matching TRBD1 (5 bases). V was pared by 6 bases and J by 6 bases, with 17 bases between. From germline, CDR1 is SQVTM and CDR2 ANQGSEA. CDR3 length equals 13 residues.

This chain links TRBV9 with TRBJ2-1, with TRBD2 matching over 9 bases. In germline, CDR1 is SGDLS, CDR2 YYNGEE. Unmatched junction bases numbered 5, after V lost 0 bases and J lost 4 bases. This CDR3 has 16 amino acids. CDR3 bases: TGTGCCAGCAGCGTAGGGGCGGCGGGAGGGTACAATGAGCAGTTCTTC. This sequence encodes CASSVGAAGGYNEQFF.

The DNA of the CDR3 is TGTGCCAGCGGAGCGCCACTCACAGATACGCAGTATTTT. Amino acid sequence: CASGAPLTDTQYF. This chain joins TRBV2 and TRBJ2-3; D unclear. Germline CDR1 is SNHLY and CDR2 is FYNNEI. CDR3 length equals 13 residues. V lost 8 bases to trimming and J lost 2 bases, with 11 bases between them.

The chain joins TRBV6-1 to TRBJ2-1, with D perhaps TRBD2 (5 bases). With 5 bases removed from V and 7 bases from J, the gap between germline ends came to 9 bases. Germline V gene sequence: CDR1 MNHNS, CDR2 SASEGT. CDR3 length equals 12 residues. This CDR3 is CASSNRRNEQFF. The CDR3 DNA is TGTGCCAGCAGTAATCGGAGGAATGAGCAGTTCTTC.